The clone carrying this T cell receptor beta chain has more than one count but fewer than ten. In the study's own analysis: Estimated nucleated cell counts came from reference gene primer amplification. Assay used: immunoSEQ multiplex PCR; TCRdb lists only in-frame clones, some missing. V, J and clone size derive from that table, while D and trimming were established from the DNA sequence. The data contain roughly 90,000 clones, roughly 87% of them singletons. This entry comes from a study of blood T cell repertoires in COVID-19. Study at large: There were acute and convalescent COVID-19 samples, and they came from the United States, Italy and Spain. Sample material is recorded as cDNA or gDNA derived from T cells, B-cell-depleted T cells, or PBMCs.

Germline lookup yields CDR1 MNHEY and CDR2 SMNVEV (reference sequence). V gave up 5 bases and J gave up 0 bases; unmatched junction bases: 10. The CDR3 contains 17 residues. The sequence was collected from a man aged 50-60 years with acute or convalescent COVID-19. The source material was peripheral blood. The V call is TRBV27, the J call TRBJ2-4; 7 bases match TRBD1. The CDR3: CASSPNLDRRAKNIQYF. Here the CDR3 DNA reads TGTGCCAGCAGTCCGAACTTGGACAGGCGAGCCAAAAACATTCAGTACTTC.